The 5 T cell receptor beta chains below all came from one sample that was sequenced in a study of shared clonotypes between healthy human individuals. Positive CCR7 selection of CD45RO-negative cells yielded the naive CD8 cells, and terminally differentiated effector memory CD45RA+ cells were excluded. Sequenced by immunoSEQ multiplex PCR; TCRdb stores in-frame clones only, minus some. Here the sample spans about 2 million clones, about 95% being singletons. Sequences were obtained from naive CD8+ T cells sorted from blood. These receptors came from a man aged 18 to 29 in good health.

The genes are TRBV6-6 and TRBJ2-7, with D possibly matching TRBD1 (6 bases). CDR3 size: 13 residues. The V end lost 4 bases, the J end lost 3 bases, and 10 bases lay between the germline ends. The V gene's germline CDR1 is MNHNY and CDR2 SVGAGI (reference sequence). The CDR3 protein is CASSSGQYYEQYF. Written as DNA, the CDR3 is TGTGCCAGCAGTTCAGGACAGTACTACGAGCAGTACTTC.

V is TRBV6-5 and J is TRBJ2-7; D may be TRBD2 (5 bases). CDR1 is MNHEY, CDR2 SVGAGI, per germline. The CDR3 consists of 14 residues. Trimming took off 2 bases at V and 4 bases at J, with 12 bases between the two ends. As DNA, the CDR3 is TGTGCCAGCAGTTACGAGGGAGAAGGGTACGAGCAGTACTTC. This codes for CASSYEGEGYEQYF.

This clone was detected only once. V usage is TRBV10-1 and J usage is TRBJ2-3, with 7 bases aligning to TRBD2. Germline V gene sequence: CDR1 WNHNN, CDR2 SYGVQD (reference sequence). V trimming: 3 bases; J trimming: 2 bases; junction bases outside the gene matches: 5. The length of the CDR3 is 15 residues. The CDR3 here is CASSDAAGDTDTQYF. The CDR3 DNA reads as TGCGCCAGCAGTGATGCTGCGGGGGACACAGATACGCAGTATTTT.

The chain joins TRBV7-6 to TRBJ1-2, with TRBD1 identical over 7 bases. The CDR3 has 14 amino acids. CDR1 SGHVS and CDR2 FNYEAQ come from the germline V gene. J gave up 4 bases and V 5 bases, and 7 bases lay outside the gene matches. DNA of the CDR3: TGTGCCAGCAGCGTTGACAGGGTCGGCTATGGCTACACCTTC. This gives the protein CASSVDRVGYGYTF.

V is TRBV7-9 and J is TRBJ2-7; TRBD2 matches 7 bases. Germline CDR1 reads SEHNR; CDR2 reads FQNEAQ (reference sequence). The V gene end was trimmed by 2 bases and the J gene end by 4 bases; junction bases not matched to a gene: 8. The CDR3 is 15 amino acids. This CDR3 is CASSLLAGAVYEQYF. The CDR3 region has the DNA TGTGCCAGCAGCTTACTGGCGGGAGCGGTTTACGAGCAGTACTTC.